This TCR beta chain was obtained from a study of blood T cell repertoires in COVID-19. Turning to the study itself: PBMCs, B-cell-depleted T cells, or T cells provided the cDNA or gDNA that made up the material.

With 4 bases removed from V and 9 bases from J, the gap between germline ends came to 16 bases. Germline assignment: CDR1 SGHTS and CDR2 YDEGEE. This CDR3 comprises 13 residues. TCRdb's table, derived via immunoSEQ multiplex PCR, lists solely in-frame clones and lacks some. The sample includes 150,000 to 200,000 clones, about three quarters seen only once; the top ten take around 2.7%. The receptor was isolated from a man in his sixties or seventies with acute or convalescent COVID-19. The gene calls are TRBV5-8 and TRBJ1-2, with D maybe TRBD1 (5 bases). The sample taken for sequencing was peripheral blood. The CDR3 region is CASSAGEGRSYTF. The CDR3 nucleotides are TGTGCCAGCAGCGCTGGGGAGGGGAGAAGCTACACCTTC.